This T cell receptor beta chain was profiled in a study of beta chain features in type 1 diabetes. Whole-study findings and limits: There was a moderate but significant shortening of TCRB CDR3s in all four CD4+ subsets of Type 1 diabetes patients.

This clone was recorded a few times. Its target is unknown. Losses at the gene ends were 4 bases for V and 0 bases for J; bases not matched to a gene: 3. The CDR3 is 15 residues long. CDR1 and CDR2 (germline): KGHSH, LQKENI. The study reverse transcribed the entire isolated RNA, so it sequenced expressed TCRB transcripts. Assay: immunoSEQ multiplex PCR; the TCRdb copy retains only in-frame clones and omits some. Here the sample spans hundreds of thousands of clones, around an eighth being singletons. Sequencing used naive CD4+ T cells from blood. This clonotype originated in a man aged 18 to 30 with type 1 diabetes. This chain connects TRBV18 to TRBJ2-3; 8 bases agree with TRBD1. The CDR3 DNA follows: TGTGCCAGCTCACAAACAGGGGGTAGCACAGATACGCAGTATTTT. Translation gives CASSQTGGSTDTQYF.